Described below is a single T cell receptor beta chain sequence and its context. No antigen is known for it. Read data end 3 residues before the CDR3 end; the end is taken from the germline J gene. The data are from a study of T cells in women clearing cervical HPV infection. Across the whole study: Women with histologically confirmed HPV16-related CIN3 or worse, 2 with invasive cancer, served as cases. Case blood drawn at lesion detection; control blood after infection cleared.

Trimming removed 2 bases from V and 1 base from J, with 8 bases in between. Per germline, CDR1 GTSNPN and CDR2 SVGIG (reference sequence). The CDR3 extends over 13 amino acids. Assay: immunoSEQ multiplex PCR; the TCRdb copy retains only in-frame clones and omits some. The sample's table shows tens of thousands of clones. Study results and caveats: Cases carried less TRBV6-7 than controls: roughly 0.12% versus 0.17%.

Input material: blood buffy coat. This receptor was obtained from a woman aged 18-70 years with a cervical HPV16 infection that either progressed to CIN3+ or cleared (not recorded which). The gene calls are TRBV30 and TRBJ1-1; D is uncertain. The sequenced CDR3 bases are TGTGCCTGGAGTTGGCAGGAGAACACTGAA. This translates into CAWSWQENTE. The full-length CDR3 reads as CAWSWQENTEAFF.